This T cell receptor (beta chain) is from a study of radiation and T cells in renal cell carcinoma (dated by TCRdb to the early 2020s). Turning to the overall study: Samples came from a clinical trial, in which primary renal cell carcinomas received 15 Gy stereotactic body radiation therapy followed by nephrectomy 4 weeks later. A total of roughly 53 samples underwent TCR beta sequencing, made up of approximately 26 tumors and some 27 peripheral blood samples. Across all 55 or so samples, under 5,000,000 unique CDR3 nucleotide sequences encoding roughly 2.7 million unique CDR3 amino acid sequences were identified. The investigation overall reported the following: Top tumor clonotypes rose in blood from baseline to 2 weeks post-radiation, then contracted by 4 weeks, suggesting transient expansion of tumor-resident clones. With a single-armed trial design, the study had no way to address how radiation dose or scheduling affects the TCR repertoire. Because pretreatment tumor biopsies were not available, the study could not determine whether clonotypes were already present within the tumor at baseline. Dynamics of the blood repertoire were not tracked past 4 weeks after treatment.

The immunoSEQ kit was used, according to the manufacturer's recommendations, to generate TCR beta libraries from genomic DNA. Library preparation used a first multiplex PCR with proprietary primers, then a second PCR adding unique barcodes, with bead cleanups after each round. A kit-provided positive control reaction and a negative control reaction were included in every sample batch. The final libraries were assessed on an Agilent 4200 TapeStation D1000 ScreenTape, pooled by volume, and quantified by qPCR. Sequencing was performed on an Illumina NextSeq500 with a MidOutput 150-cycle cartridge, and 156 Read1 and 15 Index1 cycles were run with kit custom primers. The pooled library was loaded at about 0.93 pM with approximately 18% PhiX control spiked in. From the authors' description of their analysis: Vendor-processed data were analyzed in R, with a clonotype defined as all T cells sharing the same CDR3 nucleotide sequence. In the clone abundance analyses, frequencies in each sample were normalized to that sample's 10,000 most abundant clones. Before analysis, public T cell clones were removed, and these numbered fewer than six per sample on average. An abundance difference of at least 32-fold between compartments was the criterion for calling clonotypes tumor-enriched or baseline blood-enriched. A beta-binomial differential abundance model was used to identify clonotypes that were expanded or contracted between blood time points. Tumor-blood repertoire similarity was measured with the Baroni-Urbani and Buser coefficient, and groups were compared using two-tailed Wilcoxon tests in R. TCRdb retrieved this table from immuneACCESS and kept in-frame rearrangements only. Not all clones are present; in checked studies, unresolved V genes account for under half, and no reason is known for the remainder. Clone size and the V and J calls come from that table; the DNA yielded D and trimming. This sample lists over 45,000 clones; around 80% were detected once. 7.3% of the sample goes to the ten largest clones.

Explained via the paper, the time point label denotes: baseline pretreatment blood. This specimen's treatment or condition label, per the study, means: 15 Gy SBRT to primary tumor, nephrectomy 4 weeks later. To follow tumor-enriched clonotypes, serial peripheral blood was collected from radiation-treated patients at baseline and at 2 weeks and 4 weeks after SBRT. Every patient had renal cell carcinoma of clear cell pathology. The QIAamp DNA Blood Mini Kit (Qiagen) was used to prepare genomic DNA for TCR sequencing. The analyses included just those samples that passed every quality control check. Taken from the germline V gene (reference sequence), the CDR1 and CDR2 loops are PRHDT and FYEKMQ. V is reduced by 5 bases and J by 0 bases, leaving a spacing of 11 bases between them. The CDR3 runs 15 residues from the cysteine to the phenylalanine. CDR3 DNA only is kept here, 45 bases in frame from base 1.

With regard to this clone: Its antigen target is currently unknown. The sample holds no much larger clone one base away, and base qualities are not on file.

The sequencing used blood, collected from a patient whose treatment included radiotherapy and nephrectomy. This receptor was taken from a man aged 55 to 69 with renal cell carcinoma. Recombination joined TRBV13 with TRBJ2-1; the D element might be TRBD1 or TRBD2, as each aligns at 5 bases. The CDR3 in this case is CASSDRDVSYNEQFF. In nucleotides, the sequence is TGTGCCAGCAGCGACCGGGACGTCTCCTACAATGAGCAGTTCTTC.